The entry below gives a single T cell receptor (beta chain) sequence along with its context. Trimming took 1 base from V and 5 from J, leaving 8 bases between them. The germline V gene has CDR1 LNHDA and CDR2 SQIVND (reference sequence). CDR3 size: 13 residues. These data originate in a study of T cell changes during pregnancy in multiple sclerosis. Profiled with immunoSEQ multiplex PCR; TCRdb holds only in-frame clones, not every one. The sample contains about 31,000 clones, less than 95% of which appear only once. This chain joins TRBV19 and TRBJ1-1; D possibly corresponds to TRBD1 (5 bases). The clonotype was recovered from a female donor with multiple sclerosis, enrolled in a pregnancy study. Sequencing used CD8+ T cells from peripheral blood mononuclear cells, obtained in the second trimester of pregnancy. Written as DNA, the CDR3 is TGTGCCAGTAGTATAGTCGGGGGAACTGAAGCTTTCTTT. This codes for CASSIVGGTEAFF.